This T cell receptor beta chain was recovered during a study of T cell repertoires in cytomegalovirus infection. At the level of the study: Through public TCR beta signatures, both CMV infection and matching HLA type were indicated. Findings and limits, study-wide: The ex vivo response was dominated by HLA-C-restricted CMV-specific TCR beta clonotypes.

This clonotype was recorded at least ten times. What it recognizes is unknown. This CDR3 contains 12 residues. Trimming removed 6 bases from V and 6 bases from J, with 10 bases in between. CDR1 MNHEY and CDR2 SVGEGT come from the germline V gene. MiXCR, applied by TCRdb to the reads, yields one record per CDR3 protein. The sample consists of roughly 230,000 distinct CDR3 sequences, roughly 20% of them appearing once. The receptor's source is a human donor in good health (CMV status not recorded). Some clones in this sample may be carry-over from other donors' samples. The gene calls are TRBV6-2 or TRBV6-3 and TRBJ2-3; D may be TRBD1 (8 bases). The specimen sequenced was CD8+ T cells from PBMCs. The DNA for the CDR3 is TGTGCCAGCAGACAGGGGGGGGATACGCAGTATTTT. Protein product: CASRQGGDTQYF.